Given below is one T cell receptor (beta chain) in context. This table comes from immunoSEQ multiplex PCR, and its TCRdb copy is limited to in-frame clones, with some not included. The sample shows some 530,000 clones, around 85% of them seen only once. The data were obtained in a study of blood T cell repertoires in COVID-19. Study details: In each case, the material was cDNA or gDNA derived from T cells, B-cell-depleted T cells, or PBMCs.

Cohorts were based on clinical histories the participants reported. There are 15 residues in the CDR3. Looked up from germline, CDR1 is MNHNY and CDR2 is SVGAGI (reference sequence). The ends lost 4 bases at V and 3 bases at J; junction bases unmatched: 6. This chain links TRBV6-6 with TRBJ2-7; 10 bases agree with TRBD1. This TCR was sampled from an older woman who had recovered from COVID-19. Sample: PBMCs or T cells enriched from blood (not recorded which). CDR3 nucleotides: TGTGCCAGCAGTTCACCGGGACAGGGGAACTACGAGCAGTACTTC. Amino acid sequence: CASSSPGQGNYEQYF.